This TCR beta chain is from a study of response to subunit inactivated influenza vaccine. In regard to this clonotype: The antigen is undetermined.

General study points: It was the authors' suggestion that each seasonal influenza vaccination recruits few new T cells.

TCRdb passed the RT-PCR reads through MiXCR, listing each CDR3 protein once. The table has 530,000 or so distinct CDR3 sequences, 25% seen once; the top ten hold about 1.9%. Trimming stripped 3 bases from V and 2 bases from J, with 8 bases between. The CDR3 totals 12 residues. From germline, CDR1 is DFQATT and CDR2 SNEGSKA (reference sequence). The material sequenced was CD4+ T cells sorted from PBMCs, taken less than 6 days after vaccination. V gene TRBV20-1 combines with J gene TRBJ2-7, with no clear D. This TCR derives from a man aged 45-65 years who received an inactivated influenza vaccine. Here the CDR3 DNA reads TGCAGTGCTAGTGTCGGAGCCTACGAGCAGTACTTC. Residues: CSASVGAYEQYF.